This T cell receptor (beta chain) was observed in a study of cytomegalovirus exposure and HLA in healthy donors. Whole-study findings and limits: There were several of the most significant clusters that appeared linked to common viral pathogens in a later analysis.

CDR3 length: 14 residues. Germline CDR1 is SGHNT and CDR2 is YYREEE (reference sequence). V was pared by 3 bases and J by 2 bases, with 12 bases between. Both 60 Vbeta primers and 13 Jbeta primers went into the PCR. Repertoires were generated with immunoSEQ multiplex PCR, while TCRdb's copy carries only in-frame clones and drops some. The data hold almost 70,000 clones, with roughly 65% observed a single time. Concerning this clone: Its antigen is as yet unknown.

This sequence originates from a male donor in good health and CMV-seropositive. Sequencing input: PBMCs. The chain links TRBV5-4 to TRBJ2-7, with a possible D match to TRBD2 (5 bases). CDR3 loop: CASSSRTAPYEQYF. The CDR3 DNA sequence: TGTGCCAGCAGCTCGCGGACTGCCCCCTACGAGCAGTACTTC.